The clone carrying this T cell receptor (beta chain) has a single count. What it binds is unknown. This entry comes from a study of CD4 T cells in relation to SARS-CoV-2 and coronaviruses. Study context: After around 10 days of antigen culture, PBMC TCR beta CDR3s were sequenced.

The CDR3 contains 16 residues. V lost 1 base, J lost 0 bases, and 11 bases lay in between. Germline values: CDR1 LNHNV, CDR2 YYDKDF (reference sequence). Naive or memory CD4+ cells were cultured 1:1 with T cell-depleted PBMCs plus CEF. Naive and memory CD4+ T cells were cultured with CEF, then survey-sequenced. Some clones are missing from TCRdb's copy, which holds only in-frame ones; the method was immunoSEQ multiplex PCR. Of about 43,000 clones listed, over 75% were seen once; the top ten hold more than 1.2%. Material for sequencing was naive CD4+ T cells from PBMCs, cultured in vitro. Subset denoted: naive CD4+ T cells isolated by negative enrichment. This receptor was taken from an adult with COVID-19. The V gene is TRBV15, the J gene TRBJ2-3, with TRBD2 as a possible D gene (6 bases). CDR3 sequence (DNA): TGTGCCACCAGCAGAGTTGGTGGGACTAGCACAGATACGCAGTATTTT. This translates into CATSRVGGTSTDTQYF.